Included here is one T cell receptor (beta chain) sequence, with context. Its target antigen remains unknown. Compared with germline, one end of the junction differs, possibly owing to a read error. The TCR beta CDR3 regions were amplified from the RNA transcripts. The first round of RT-PCR for the TCR CDR3 was performed with the HTBI primer set and the Qiagen OneStep RT-PCR kit. Libraries were constructed in a second round of multiplex PCR, after which size selection and purification were performed. Paired-end sequencing of the libraries was performed with 100 bp reads on an Illumina HiSeq2000. Per the original workflow: SOAPnuke was used to process the raw data, removing reads that contained adapters or uncalled bases, had a mean Phred below 15, or lacked an exact match to the constant primer or identifier. COPE v1.2.5 was used to merge the high-quality paired reads, and each unique nucleotide sequence was defined as a clonotype. MiTCR v1.1 was used to align the clonotypes against IMGT TRBV, TRBD and TRBJ reference segments. The analysis was restricted to V-J combinations with a frequency above 0.0001, which together covered around 99% of the repertoires. The TCS score was defined as F50 (clonal expansion) divided by E x V (chaos), with BLOSUM62-based TCRdist calculated between CDR3 peptides within each V-J. Welch's t-statistics and random forest reduced roughly 500 V-J features to some 14, which were used in a naive Bayes classifier (R e1071). TCRdb itself trimmed the public reads at Q25 with fastp, ran MiXCR and retained productive beta chains. Rows with a matching CDR3 protein are joined into one entry that keeps the most common DNA and genes. The V and J calls, along with clone size, are taken from TCRdb and not from the paper's own processing. The sample profile shows hundreds of thousands of distinct CDR3 sequences; about 45% of them were found once. The top ten hold nearly 8.5% of the sample.

This record comes from a study of T cells in Graves' hyperthyroidism and ophthalmopathy (dated by TCRdb to the late 2010s). Study-level background: A discovery cohort of around 98 patients, roughly 40 with Graves' ophthalmopathy and 55 to 60 with stable Graves' hyperthyroidism, was used to find distinguishing TCR V-J signatures. An independent validation cohort of 18 to 20 hyperthyroidism patients and 17 patients who later progressed to ophthalmopathy tested prospective prediction of ophthalmopathy. The approximately 100 discovery patients were divided at random into training and test sets in a 7:3 ratio. The study also compared thyroid tissue and blood T-cell repertoires from over 5 Graves' hyperthyroidism patients. Once sampling was done, hyperthyroidism patients were given methimazole at a starting dose of 30 mg daily, whereas ophthalmopathy patients were given high-dose intravenous methylprednisolone. TCR Vbeta CDR3 sequencing of 135 peripheral blood samples (around 45 ophthalmopathy, about 74 hyperthyroidism and around 17 progressor patients) is reported in the paper. The research as a whole found: During validation, the model predicted progression to ophthalmopathy a median of around 7 months ahead of onset, with around 71% sensitivity and under 85% specificity. Sample size was not statistically predetermined, and investigators were not blinded to group allocation. Ophthalmopathy was separated from stable hyperthyroidism by a 13 V-J signature model, with 87.88% sensitivity and roughly 84% specificity obtained in cross-validation and 80%/75% obtained in testing. Most expanded thyroid clonotypes (frequency above 0.001) were also found in blood, which suggests that blood repertoires may mirror thyroid immune responses.

The CDR3, cysteine through phenylalanine, is 15 amino acids long. Only CDR3 DNA remains: 45 bases, in frame from the first base. From the germline V gene, CDR1 is ENHRY and CDR2 is SYGVKD. A patient counted as having stable Graves' hyperthyroidism if no progression to ophthalmopathy occurred over 18 months of follow-up. Hyperthyroidism patients were newly diagnosed, with disease duration under 2 months, and aged 18 to 65 years. Any patient with an uncontrolled infection, another autoimmune disease, pregnancy or lactation was excluded. Diagnoses were based on clinical symptoms, serum thyroxine and TRAb, thyroid ultrasound and orbital computed tomography. Total RNA was extracted using Trizol reagent, and RNA quality was assessed on an Agilent 2100 Bioanalyzer.

Sequencing was carried out using peripheral blood or thyroid tissue (not recorded which). This receptor chain uses TRBV10-3 and TRBJ1-1, with an unclear D gene assignment. The receptor comes from a woman between 18 and 30 years old with Graves' hyperthyroidism. Donor details come from another sample of the same person, matched by shared clones. Here the CDR3 is given as CASSAVLSGVTEAFF. The nucleotide sequence reads as follows: TGTGCCAGCAGTGCCGTCCTTTCGGGTGTGACTGAAGCTTTCTTT.